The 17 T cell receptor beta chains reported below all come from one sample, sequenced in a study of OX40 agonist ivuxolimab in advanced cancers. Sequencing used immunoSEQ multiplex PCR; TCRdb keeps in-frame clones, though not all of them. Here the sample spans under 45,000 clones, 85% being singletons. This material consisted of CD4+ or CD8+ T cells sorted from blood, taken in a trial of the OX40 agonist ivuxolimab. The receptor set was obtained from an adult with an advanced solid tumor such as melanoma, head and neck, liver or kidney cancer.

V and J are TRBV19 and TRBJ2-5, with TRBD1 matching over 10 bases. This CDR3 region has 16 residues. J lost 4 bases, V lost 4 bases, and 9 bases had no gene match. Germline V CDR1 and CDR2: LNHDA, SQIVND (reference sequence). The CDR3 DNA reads TGTGCCAGTAGTACTCGACAGGGGGCGAGCAGAGAGACCCAGTACTTC. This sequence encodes CASSTRQGASRETQYF.

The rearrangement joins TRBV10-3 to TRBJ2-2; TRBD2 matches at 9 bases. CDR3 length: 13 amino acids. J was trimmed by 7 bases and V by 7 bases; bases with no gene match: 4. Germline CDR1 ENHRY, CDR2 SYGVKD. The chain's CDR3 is CAITAGGVGELFF. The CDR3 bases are TGTGCCATCACGGCGGGAGGGGTCGGGGAGCTGTTTTTT.

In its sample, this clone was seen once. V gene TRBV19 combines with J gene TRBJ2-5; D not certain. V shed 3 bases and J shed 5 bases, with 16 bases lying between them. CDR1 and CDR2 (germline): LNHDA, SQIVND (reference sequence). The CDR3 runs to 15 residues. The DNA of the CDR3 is TGTGCCAGTAGTATTGGATGGCGGCCCTCTGAGACCCAGTACTTC. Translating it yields CASSIGWRPSETQYF. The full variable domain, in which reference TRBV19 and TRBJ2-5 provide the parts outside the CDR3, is DGGITQSPKYLFRKEGQNVTLSCEQNLNHDAMYWYRQDPGQGLRLIYYSQIVNDFQKGDIAEGYSVSREKKESFPLTVTSAQKNPTAFYLCASSIGWRPSETQYFGPGTRLLVL.

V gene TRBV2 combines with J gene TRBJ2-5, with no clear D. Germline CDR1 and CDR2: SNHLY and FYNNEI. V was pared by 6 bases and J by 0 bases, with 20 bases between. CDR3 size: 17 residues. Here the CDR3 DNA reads TGTGCCAGCAGCCCCGGGCTTGAATATCGGGACCAAGAGACCCAGTACTTC. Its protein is CASSPGLEYRDQETQYF.

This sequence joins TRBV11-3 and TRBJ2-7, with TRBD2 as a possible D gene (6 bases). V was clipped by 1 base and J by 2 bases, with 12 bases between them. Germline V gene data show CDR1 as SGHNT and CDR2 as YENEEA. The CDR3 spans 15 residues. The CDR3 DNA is TGTGCCAGCAGCTTAGCTGGGGGGTCAACCTACGAGCAGTACTTC. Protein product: CASSLAGGSTYEQYF.

CDR3 sequence (DNA): TGTGCCAGCAGCTTCGACGGAATGAACACCGGGGAGCTGTTTTTT. Translated: CASSFDGMNTGELFF. The chain uses TRBV7-7 and TRBJ2-2; D not resolved. Germline V CDR1 and CDR2: SSHAT, FNYEAQ (reference sequence). The V end lost 3 bases, the J end lost 1 base, and 9 bases lay between the germline ends. This CDR3 spans 15 amino acids.

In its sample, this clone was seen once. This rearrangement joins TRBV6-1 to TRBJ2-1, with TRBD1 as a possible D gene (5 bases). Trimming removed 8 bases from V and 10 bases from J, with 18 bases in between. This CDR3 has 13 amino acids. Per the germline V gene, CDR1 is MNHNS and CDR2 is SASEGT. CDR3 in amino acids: CASVVQGGREQFF. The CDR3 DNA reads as TGTGCCAGCGTTGTTCAGGGCGGTCGGGAGCAGTTCTTC.

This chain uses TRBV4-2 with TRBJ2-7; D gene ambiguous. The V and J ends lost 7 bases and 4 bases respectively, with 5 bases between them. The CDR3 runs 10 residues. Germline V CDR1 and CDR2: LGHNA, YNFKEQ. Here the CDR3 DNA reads TGTGCCAGCAAAAGGTACGAGCAGTACTTC. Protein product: CASKRYEQYF.

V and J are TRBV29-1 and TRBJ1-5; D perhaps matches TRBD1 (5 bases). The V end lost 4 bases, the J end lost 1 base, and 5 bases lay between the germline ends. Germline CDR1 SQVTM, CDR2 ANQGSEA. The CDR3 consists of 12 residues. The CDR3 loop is CSVGGSNQPQHF. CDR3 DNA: TGCAGCGTTGGGGGCAGCAATCAGCCCCAGCATTTT.

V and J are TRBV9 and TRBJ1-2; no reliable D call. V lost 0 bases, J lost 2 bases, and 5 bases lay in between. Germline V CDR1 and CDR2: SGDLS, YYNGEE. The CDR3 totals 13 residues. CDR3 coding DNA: TGTGCCAGCAGCGTAGAGTGGAACTATGGCTACACCTTC. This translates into CASSVEWNYGYTF.

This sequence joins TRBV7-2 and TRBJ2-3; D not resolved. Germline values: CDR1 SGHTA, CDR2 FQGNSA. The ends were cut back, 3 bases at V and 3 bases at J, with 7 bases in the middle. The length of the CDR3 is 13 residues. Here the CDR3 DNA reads TGTGCCAGCAGCTTCCGGGTTACAGATACGCAGTATTTT. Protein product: CASSFRVTDTQYF.

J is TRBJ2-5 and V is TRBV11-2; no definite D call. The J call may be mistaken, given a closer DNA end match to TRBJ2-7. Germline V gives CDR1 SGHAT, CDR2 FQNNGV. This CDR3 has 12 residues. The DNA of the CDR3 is TGTGCCAGCAGCCCTCGGACCTACGAGCAGTACTTC. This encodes CASSPRTYEQYF.

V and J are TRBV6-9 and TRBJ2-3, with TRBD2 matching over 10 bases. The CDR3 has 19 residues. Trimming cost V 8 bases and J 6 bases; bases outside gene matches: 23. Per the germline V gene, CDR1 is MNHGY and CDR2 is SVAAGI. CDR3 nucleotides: TGTGCCAGCCCCCCCCGGTCAGCGGGAGGGCCGACGGGGGACGATACGCAGTATTTT. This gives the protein CASPPRSAGGPTGDDTQYF.

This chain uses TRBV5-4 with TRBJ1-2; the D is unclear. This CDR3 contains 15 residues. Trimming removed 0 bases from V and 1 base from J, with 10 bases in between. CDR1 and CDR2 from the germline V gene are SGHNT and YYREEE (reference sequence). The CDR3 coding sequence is TGTGCCAGCAGCTTGGTATCGACTGGTAACTATGGCTACACCTTC. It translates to CASSLVSTGNYGYTF.

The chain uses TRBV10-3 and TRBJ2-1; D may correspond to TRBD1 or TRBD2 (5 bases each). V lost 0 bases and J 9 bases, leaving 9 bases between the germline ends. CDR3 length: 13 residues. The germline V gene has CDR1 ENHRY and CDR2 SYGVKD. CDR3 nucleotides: TGTGCCATCAGTGAGTCTGTGGGGACTGAGCAGTTCTTC. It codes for CAISESVGTEQFF.

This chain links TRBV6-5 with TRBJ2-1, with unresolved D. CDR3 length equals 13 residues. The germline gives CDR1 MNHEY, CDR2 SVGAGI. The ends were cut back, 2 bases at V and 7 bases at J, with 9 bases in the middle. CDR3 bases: TGTGCCAGCAGTTACCCCTATAGTAATGAGCAGTTCTTC. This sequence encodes CASSYPYSNEQFF.

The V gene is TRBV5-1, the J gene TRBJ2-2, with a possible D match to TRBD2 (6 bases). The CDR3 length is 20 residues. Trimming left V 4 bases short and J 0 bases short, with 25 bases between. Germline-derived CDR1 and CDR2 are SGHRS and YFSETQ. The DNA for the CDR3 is TGCGCCAGCAGCCTGGGGCTCCCACTGGAGCGGGTGACGAACACCGGGGAGCTGTTTTTT. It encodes CASSLGLPLERVTNTGELFF. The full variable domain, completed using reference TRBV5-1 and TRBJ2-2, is KAGVTQTPRYLIKTRGQQVTLSCSPISGHRSVSWYQQTPGQGLQFLFEYFSETQRNKGNFPGRFSGRQFSNSRSEMNVSTLELGDSALYLCASSLGLPLERVTNTGELFFGEGSRLTVL.